This T cell receptor (beta chain) was identified in a study of OX40 agonist ivuxolimab in advanced cancers. Study-level results: At 0.1 to 3.0 mg/kg and by week 6, clonal expansion occurred in CD4+ and CD8+ blood T cells. Among the lowest peripheral clonal expansion occurred in 0.1-3.0 mg/kg partial responders.

Of note for this clone: The antigen is undetermined.

Sequencing was performed with immunoSEQ multiplex PCR; in TCRdb, only in-frame clones are kept and a portion is missing. Among about 20,000 clones listed, over 75% were seen once. V dropped 5 bases and J dropped 2; count of bases not matched to a gene: 13. The CDR3 loop spans 17 amino acids. CDR1 is SGHTA and CDR2 is FQGNSA in the germline V gene. The investigators sampled blood at baseline, at cycle 4 day 1, and at cycle 7 day 1. This clonotype originated in an adult with an advanced solid tumor such as melanoma, head and neck, liver or kidney cancer. Sequencing was performed on CD4+ or CD8+ T cells sorted from blood, taken in a trial of the OX40 agonist ivuxolimab. The J gene is TRBJ2-7, the V gene TRBV7-2; 9 bases align to TRBD2. The CDR3 is CASSLVGAGGGAYEQYF. The CDR3 nucleotides are TGTGCCAGCAGCCTAGTGGGGGCTGGCGGGGGGGCCTACGAGCAGTACTTC.